This T cell receptor beta chain was observed in a study of blood T cell repertoires in COVID-19. Study-level background: Acute and convalescent COVID-19 specimens originated in the United States, Italy and Spain. In each case, the material was cDNA or gDNA derived from T cells, B-cell-depleted T cells, or PBMCs.

Trimming took off 1 base at V and 8 bases at J, with 17 bases between the two ends. The CDR3 extends over 15 amino acids. CDR1 and CDR2 (germline): LGHNA, YSLEER. Method: immunoSEQ multiplex PCR; TCRdb's copy keeps in-frame clones and lacks some. The sample includes about 86,000 clones, approximately 80% of them seen just once. This clone was seen a few times. The V and J genes are TRBV4-3 and TRBJ1-2; D ambiguous. Sequenced: peripheral blood. The TCR comes from a woman of 80 years or more with active or convalescent COVID-19. CDR3 protein: CASSQGFQSGFGYTF. DNA for the CDR3: TGCGCCAGCAGCCAAGGGTTCCAGTCGGGGTTCGGCTACACCTTC.